The 21 T cell receptor beta chains below come from one sample, sequenced in a study of cytomegalovirus exposure and HLA in healthy donors. Amplification used 60 Vbeta primers and 13 Jbeta primers. This table comes from immunoSEQ multiplex PCR, and its TCRdb copy is limited to in-frame clones, with some not included. The sample has approximately 160,000 clones; approximately 77% are singletons. The specimen sequenced was PBMCs. These receptors all stem from a male donor in good health and CMV-seropositive.

J is TRBJ1-5 and V is TRBV7-2; the D is unclear. Trimming took off 5 bases at V and 5 bases at J, with 7 bases between the two ends. There are 12 residues in the CDR3. The germline V gene encodes CDR1 SGHTA and CDR2 FQGNSA. The CDR3 nucleotides read TGTGCCAGCAGCCCCGACTATCAGCCCCAGCATTTT. It codes for CASSPDYQPQHF.

The chain carries TRBV19 and TRBJ1-2; D is unclear. The germline V gene encodes CDR1 LNHDA and CDR2 SQIVND (reference sequence). Trimming stripped 5 bases from V and 3 bases from J, with 16 bases between. The CDR3 totals 15 residues. The DNA for the CDR3 is TGTGCCAGTAGTCAAGGACTTCAAGGTGACTATGGCTACACCTTC. This translates into CASSQGLQGDYGYTF.

V usage is TRBV19 and J usage is TRBJ2-5, with D tentatively TRBD1 (5 bases). The CDR3 has 14 residues. Trimming stripped 1 base from V and 5 bases from J, with 11 bases between. Germline CDR1 is LNHDA and CDR2 is SQIVND (reference sequence). The CDR3 region is CASSIVGAGETQYF. The CDR3 DNA reads TGTGCCAGTAGTATAGTAGGGGCCGGGGAGACCCAGTACTTC.

This chain uses TRBV7-6 with TRBJ2-5; 8 nucleotides line up with TRBD1. Germline CDR1 and CDR2: SGHVS and FNYEAQ. The trim removed 3 bases at V and 6 bases at J, leaving 9 bases unmatched. The length of the CDR3 is 15 residues. The CDR3 DNA sequence: TGTGCCAGCAGCTTGACAGGGGCCGTGGTAAAGACCCAGTACTTC. Amino acid sequence: CASSLTGAVVKTQYF.

V gene TRBV7-9 combines with J gene TRBJ1-1; D not certain. Germline V CDR1 and CDR2: SEHNR, FQNEAQ (reference sequence). V lost 2 bases to trimming and J lost 6 bases, with 4 bases between them. The CDR3 covers 11 residues. CDR3 sequence (DNA): TGTGCCAGCAGCTTAACGGCTGAAGCTTTCTTT. This encodes CASSLTAEAFF. Supplemented by reference TRBV7-9 and TRBJ1-1, the full variable domain reads DTGVSQNPRHKITKRGQNVTFRCDPISEHNRLYWYRQTLGQGPEFLTYFQNEAQLEKSRLLSDRFSAERPKGSFSTLEIQRTEQGDSAMYLCASSLTAEAFFGQGTRLTVV.

This clone was seen only a few times. The chain recombines TRBV10-3 with TRBJ2-7; 15 nucleotides align to TRBD2. With V trimmed by 6 bases and J by 4 bases, 4 bases remained unmatched. The V gene's germline CDR1 is ENHRY and CDR2 SYGVKD. The CDR3 sequence is 15 residues long. CDR3 nucleotide sequence: TGTGCCATCAGCGGGGGGACTAGCGGGGGGTACGAGCAGTACTTC. This gives the protein CAISGGTSGGYEQYF.

This clone appeared a single time. This sequence joins TRBV9 and TRBJ1-1; 7 nucleotides align to TRBD1. The V gene's germline CDR1 is SGDLS and CDR2 YYNGEE. V gave up 4 bases and J gave up 12 bases; unmatched junction bases: 6. The CDR3 has 11 residues. CDR3 sequence reads: CASSPGGQPFF. CDR3 bases: TGTGCCAGCAGCCCAGGGGGACAACCTTTCTTT.

In regard to this clone: A junction end diverges from the germline sequence, so it may reflect a read error. The chain combines TRBV7-9 with TRBJ1-3, with TRBD1 matching over 7 bases. The CDR3 contains 17 residues. Germline V gene data show CDR1 as SEHNR and CDR2 as FQNEAQ (reference sequence). CDR3 amino acids: CSSSLMAGGNSGNTIYF. As DNA, the CDR3 is TGTTCCAGCAGCTTGATGGCAGGGGGAAACTCTGGAAACACCATATATTTT. Looking up the rest from reference TRBV7-9 and TRBJ1-3 gives the full variable domain: DTGVSQNPRHKITKRGQNVTFRCDPISEHNRLYWYRQTLGQGPEFLTYFQNEAQLEKSRLLSDRFSAERPKGSFSTLEIQRTEQGDSAMYLCSSSLMAGGNSGNTIYFGEGSWLTVV.

V and J are TRBV7-9 and TRBJ1-4; 10 positions agree with TRBD1. The length of the CDR3 is 15 residues. V dropped 5 bases and J dropped 8; count of bases not matched to a gene: 8. Germline values: CDR1 SEHNR, CDR2 FQNEAQ (reference sequence). The CDR3 bases are TGTGCCAGCAGCCCTCGGACAGGGGGACGAGAAAAACTGTTTTTT. This gives the protein CASSPRTGGREKLFF.

The chain couples TRBV6-6 to TRBJ2-1; D may be TRBD2 (7 bases). CDR1 is MNHNY, CDR2 SVGAGI, per germline (reference sequence). V was shortened by 2 bases and J by 3 bases, with 11 bases between the two germline ends. CDR3 length: 15 amino acids. CDR3 sequence: CASSYERGGYNEQFF. The CDR3 nucleotides are TGTGCCAGCAGTTACGAGAGGGGGGGCTACAATGAGCAGTTCTTC.

J is TRBJ1-2 and V is TRBV29-1, with a possible D match to TRBD1 (6 bases). Trimming pared 7 bases from V and 7 bases from J, leaving 19 bases between. CDR1 and CDR2 (germline): SQVTM, ANQGSEA. The length of the CDR3 is 13 residues. CDR3 bases: TGCAGCGCCGAGGACAGTTGGGATCGTGGCTACACCTTC. Protein product: CSAEDSWDRGYTF.

The chain combines TRBV27 with TRBJ1-1, with 7 bases that match TRBD1. The CDR3 is made up of 14 amino acids. Germline V gene sequence: CDR1 MNHEY, CDR2 SMNVEV (reference sequence). The trim removed 5 bases at V and 2 bases at J, leaving 5 bases unmatched. The CDR3 sequence is CASSPQGGNTEAFF. The CDR3 nucleotides read TGTGCCAGCAGTCCGCAGGGGGGCAACACTGAAGCTTTCTTT.

The V and J genes are TRBV9 and TRBJ2-5, with TRBD2 identical over 11 bases. CDR1 is SGDLS and CDR2 is YYNGEE in the germline V gene. Trimming cost V 4 bases and J 5 bases; bases outside gene matches: 7. The CDR3 totals 15 residues. The CDR3 region is CASSTGLAASETQYF. Here the CDR3 DNA reads TGTGCCAGCAGCACGGGACTAGCGGCCTCGGAGACCCAGTACTTC.

The V gene is TRBV6-1, the J gene TRBJ2-7; D ambiguous. CDR1 and CDR2 (germline): MNHNS, SASEGT. Trimming shortened V by 10 bases and J by 2 bases, and 15 bases separated the two germline ends. This CDR3 contains 13 residues. DNA of the CDR3: TGTGCCACCCAGAGGCGACCGACCTACGAGCAGTACTTC. Translated, it gives CATQRRPTYEQYF.

The J gene is TRBJ2-2, the V gene TRBV10-3, with 9 bases identical to TRBD2. V lost 4 bases to trimming and J lost 11 bases; unmatched junction nucleotides: 11. CDR3 length equals 15 residues. CDR1 and CDR2 from the germline V gene are ENHRY and SYGVKD. In nucleotides, the CDR3 is TGTGCCATCAGTGCGCAAGCGGGGGGCGAAGTAGAGCTGTTTTTT. It codes for CAISAQAGGEVELFF.

The chain joins TRBV30 to TRBJ2-1; D possibly corresponds to TRBD2 (6 bases). V was cut by 3 bases and J by 0 bases, with 6 bases left in between. The germline CDR1 and CDR2 sequences are GTSNPN and SVGIG (reference sequence). The CDR3 sequence is 13 residues long. CDR3 sequence: CAWRGGSYNEQFF. The DNA of the CDR3 is TGTGCCTGGAGGGGGGGCTCCTACAATGAGCAGTTCTTC.

This clone was found once. J is TRBJ1-1 and V is TRBV29-1; TRBD1 agrees at 12 bases. The germline V gene has CDR1 SQVTM and CDR2 ANQGSEA. The CDR3 is 13 residues long. After removal of 5 bases from V and 6 bases from J, the junction contained 4 bases not matched to a gene. The CDR3 sequence is CSVRDRGHSEAFF. CDR3 DNA sequence: TGCAGCGTTAGGGACAGGGGGCACTCTGAAGCTTTCTTT.

V is TRBV6-5 and J is TRBJ2-7; 7 bases map to TRBD1. Germline V lookup: CDR1 MNHEY, CDR2 SVGAGI. This CDR3 is 14 amino acids long. After removal of 5 bases from V and 11 bases from J, the junction contained 15 bases not matched to a gene. The CDR3, as DNA: TGTGCCAGCAGTCCCGGGACAGACTTGAATAAAGAGTACTTC. Translating gives CASSPGTDLNKEYF.

A few counts support this clone. The rearrangement uses TRBV6-1 and TRBJ1-1; no reliable D call. V was trimmed by 5 bases and J by 0 bases, leaving 7 bases between them. CDR1 is MNHNS and CDR2 is SASEGT in the germline V gene. The CDR3 has 13 amino acids. The CDR3 region is CASSPDMNTEAFF. CDR3 DNA: TGTGCCAGCAGTCCAGACATGAACACTGAAGCTTTCTTT.

V and J are TRBV5-1 and TRBJ1-3; D not certain. Trimming took 2 bases from V and 0 from J, leaving 9 bases between them. This CDR3 is built from 15 residues. Germline-derived CDR1 and CDR2 are SGHRS and YFSETQ. The CDR3 region has the DNA TGCGCCAGCAGCTTAAACGGTCCCTCTGGAAACACCATATATTTT. Protein: CASSLNGPSGNTIYF.

This clone was detected a few times. CDR3 nucleotides: TGTGCCAGTAGTGGTGGGACAGGGGATGGCTACACCTTC. This gives the protein CASSGGTGDGYTF. The chain recombines TRBV19 with TRBJ1-2, with TRBD1 identical over 10 bases. J gave up 6 bases and V 5 bases, and 3 bases lay outside the gene matches. The CDR3 spans 13 residues. Germline CDR1 is LNHDA and CDR2 is SQIVND (reference sequence).